The 17 T cell receptor beta chains presented below share a single source sample, sequenced in a study of shared T cell receptors in the human thymus. The table came from immunoSEQ multiplex PCR; TCRdb's copy has only in-frame clones and leaves some out. Of 630,000 or so clones detected, approximately 89% appear once; the ten largest clones hold roughly 0.0094%. In addition, the sample was reused for a study of human thymus T cells.

Material: thymocytes. The receptors shown here come from a boy in the first two years of life with a congenital heart defect.

This chain uses TRBV19 with TRBJ2-5; a possible D gene is TRBD2 (6 bases). V shed 4 bases and J shed 4 bases, with 16 bases lying between them. Germline lookup yields CDR1 LNHDA and CDR2 SQIVND (reference sequence). The CDR3 is 15 residues long. CDR3 sequence reads: CASSSGGTRLETQYF. CDR3 nucleotides: TGTGCCAGTAGTAGTGGGGGGACCAGACTAGAGACCCAGTACTTC.

V usage is TRBV4-1 and J usage is TRBJ1-4; 10 bases align to TRBD1. Germline lookup yields CDR1 MGHRA and CDR2 YSYEKL. CDR3 size: 17 residues. V shed 3 bases and J 5 bases; nucleotides not matched to a gene: 9. For the CDR3, the DNA is TGCGCCAGCAGCCATTTCTATCCGGGACAGGGGAATGAAAAACTGTTTTTT. Protein sequence: CASSHFYPGQGNEKLFF.

The chain combines TRBV7-3 with TRBJ2-5, with a possible D match to TRBD1 (6 bases). Germline V lookup: CDR1 SGHTA, CDR2 FQGTGA. Between the trimmed V and J ends, which lost 2 bases and 4 bases, there was a span of 8 bases. The CDR3 loop spans 13 amino acids. The CDR3 sequence: CASSLGRGETQYF. CDR3 sequence (DNA): TGTGCCAGCAGCTTAGGCAGGGGAGAGACCCAGTACTTC.

The V and J genes are TRBV2 and TRBJ2-3; possible D gene TRBD2, 6 bases. This CDR3 contains 17 residues. Germline loops: CDR1 SNHLY, CDR2 FYNNEI. V shed 2 bases and J shed 4 bases, with 19 bases lying between them. The CDR3 reads CASSESLPRRDADTQYF. In nucleotides, the CDR3 is TGTGCCAGCAGTGAAAGTCTTCCGCGGAGGGACGCAGATACGCAGTATTTT.

The chain is built from TRBV6-5 and TRBJ2-2; 8 bases line up with TRBD1. The CDR3 spans 15 residues. J was trimmed by 3 bases and V by 5 bases; bases with no gene match: 5. The V gene's germline CDR1 is MNHEY and CDR2 SVGAGI. Written as DNA, the CDR3 is TGTGCCAGCAGTCGACAGGGGTTCGACACCGGGGAGCTGTTTTTT. Translation: CASSRQGFDTGELFF.

The V and J genes are TRBV14 and TRBJ1-1; D remains unclear. Looked up from germline, CDR1 is SGHDN and CDR2 is FVKESK. Trimming removed 2 bases from V and 3 bases from J, with 13 bases in between. There are 15 residues in the CDR3. The DNA of the CDR3 is TGTGCCAGCAGCCAAAGAGCATGGGAGGACACTGAAGCTTTCTTT. This gives the protein CASSQRAWEDTEAFF. The whole variable domain, filled in from reference TRBV14 and TRBJ1-1, reads EAGVTQFPSHSVIEKGQTVTLRCDPISGHDNLYWYRRVMGKEIKFLLHFVKESKQDESGMPNNRFLAERTGGTYSTLKVQPAELEDSGVYFCASSQRAWEDTEAFFGQGTRLTVV.

On this clone itself: Other DNA sequences in the same sample also yield this CDR3. This rearrangement joins TRBV7-2 to TRBJ2-7; TRBD1 is a possible D gene (6 bases). This CDR3 has 13 residues. The germline V and J ends were trimmed by 4 bases and 4 bases, with 11 bases remaining between them. Germline V gives CDR1 SGHTA, CDR2 FQGNSA. Here the CDR3 DNA reads TGTGCCAGCAGCTCCCGGGACACATACGAGCAGTACTTC. It encodes CASSSRDTYEQYF.

J is TRBJ1-6 and V is TRBV11-2, with 9 bases that match TRBD1. CDR3 size: 17 residues. Trimming at V came to 0 bases and at J to 12 bases, leaving 12 bases not matched to a gene. The germline V gene encodes CDR1 SGHAT and CDR2 FQNNGV. The CDR3 loop is CASSLESPGQGEGPLHF. As DNA, the CDR3 is TGTGCCAGCAGCTTAGAATCTCCGGGACAGGGAGAGGGACCCCTCCACTTT.

The J gene is TRBJ2-2, the V gene TRBV5-1, with 9 bases matching TRBD2. The CDR3 is 17 amino acids. V was pared by 3 bases and J by 7 bases, with 13 bases of the junction left unmatched. The germline gives CDR1 SGHRS, CDR2 YFSETQ. The CDR3 here is CASSSDGGGGAHGELFF. The CDR3 nucleotides read TGCGCCAGCAGCTCCGATGGTGGCGGGGGGGCCCACGGGGAGCTGTTTTTT.

The chain joins TRBV29-1 to TRBJ1-2, with D unresolved. The CDR3 totals 11 residues. Germline V gives CDR1 SQVTM, CDR2 ANQGSEA. Between the trimmed V and J ends, which lost 5 bases and 3 bases, there was a span of 7 bases. CDR3 loop: CSVPGDYGYTF. CDR3 DNA sequence: TGCAGCGTTCCGGGAGACTATGGCTACACCTTC.

J is TRBJ1-6 and V is TRBV6-5; D is undetermined. V dropped 2 bases and J dropped 5 bases, with 10 bases sitting between them. The CDR3 covers 15 residues. CDR1 and CDR2 (germline): MNHEY, SVGAGI. The CDR3 nucleotides are TGTGCCAGCAGTTACGGAGCCAGAAATAATTCACCCCTCCACTTT. Translating gives CASSYGARNNSPLHF.

The CDR3 protein is CSAIAEKLFF. CDR3 in DNA: TGCAGTGCTATAGCGGAAAAACTGTTTTTT. This chain links TRBV20-1 with TRBJ1-4, with unresolved D. V was shortened by 4 bases and J by 8 bases, with 5 bases between the two germline ends. The germline gives CDR1 DFQATT, CDR2 SNEGSKA (reference sequence). The CDR3 totals 10 residues.

This clone showed up just a few times. This rearrangement joins TRBV5-8 to TRBJ1-6, with 7 bases matching TRBD1. Germline V gene sequence: CDR1 SGHTS, CDR2 YDEGEE. The CDR3 sequence is 14 residues long. The V and J ends lost 7 bases and 8 bases, in that order; junction bases with no gene match: 9. In DNA form, the CDR3 reads TGTGCCAGCCCCTCCTGGACAGGAGATTCACCCCTCCACTTT. Translating gives CASPSWTGDSPLHF.

The V and J genes are TRBV4-1 and TRBJ2-7; TRBD1 might be the D (6 bases). This CDR3 is 18 amino acids long. Trimming removed 1 base at V and 2 bases at J, with 21 bases between. Germline CDR1 is MGHRA and CDR2 is YSYEKL. CDR3 sequence (DNA): TGCGCCAGCAGCCAAGCCCTGAGACAGGAAAAAGCTACCTACGAGCAGTACTTC. Protein product: CASSQALRQEKATYEQYF.

The chain couples TRBV5-4 to TRBJ2-7; D is perhaps TRBD2 (5 bases). Germline loops: CDR1 SGHNT, CDR2 YYREEE (reference sequence). V was pared by 4 bases and J by 9 bases, with 26 bases between. CDR3 size: 16 residues. This CDR3 reads CASSPKSGGYGMRQYF. The DNA for the CDR3 is TGTGCCAGCAGCCCAAAATCCGGCGGGTACGGTATGCGGCAGTACTTC. Full variable domain (outside the CDR3, taken from reference TRBV5-4 and TRBJ2-7): ETGVTQSPTHLIKTRGQQVTLRCSSQSGHNTVSWYQQALGQGPQFIFQYYREEENGRGNFPPRFSGLQFPNYSSELNVNALELDDSALYLCASSPKSGGYGMRQYFGPGTRLTVT.

The chain couples TRBV14 to TRBJ2-2, with 8 bases fitting TRBD1. The V gene end was trimmed by 4 bases and the J gene end by 3 bases; junction bases not matched to a gene: 4. Germline CDR1 and CDR2: SGHDN and FVKESK. CDR3 length equals 15 residues. For the CDR3, the DNA is TGTGCCAGCAGCCGAAGACAGGGGCACACCGGGGAGCTGTTTTTT. This translates into CASSRRQGHTGELFF.

This chain joins TRBV29-1 and TRBJ1-2; TRBD1 matches 7 bases. V lost 4 bases, J lost 7 bases, and 9 bases stayed unmatched. There are 13 residues in the CDR3. Germline loops: CDR1 SQVTM, CDR2 ANQGSEA. For the CDR3, the DNA is TGCAGCGTTGGTCGCTGGACAGGCTGTGGCTACACCTTC. This codes for CSVGRWTGCGYTF.